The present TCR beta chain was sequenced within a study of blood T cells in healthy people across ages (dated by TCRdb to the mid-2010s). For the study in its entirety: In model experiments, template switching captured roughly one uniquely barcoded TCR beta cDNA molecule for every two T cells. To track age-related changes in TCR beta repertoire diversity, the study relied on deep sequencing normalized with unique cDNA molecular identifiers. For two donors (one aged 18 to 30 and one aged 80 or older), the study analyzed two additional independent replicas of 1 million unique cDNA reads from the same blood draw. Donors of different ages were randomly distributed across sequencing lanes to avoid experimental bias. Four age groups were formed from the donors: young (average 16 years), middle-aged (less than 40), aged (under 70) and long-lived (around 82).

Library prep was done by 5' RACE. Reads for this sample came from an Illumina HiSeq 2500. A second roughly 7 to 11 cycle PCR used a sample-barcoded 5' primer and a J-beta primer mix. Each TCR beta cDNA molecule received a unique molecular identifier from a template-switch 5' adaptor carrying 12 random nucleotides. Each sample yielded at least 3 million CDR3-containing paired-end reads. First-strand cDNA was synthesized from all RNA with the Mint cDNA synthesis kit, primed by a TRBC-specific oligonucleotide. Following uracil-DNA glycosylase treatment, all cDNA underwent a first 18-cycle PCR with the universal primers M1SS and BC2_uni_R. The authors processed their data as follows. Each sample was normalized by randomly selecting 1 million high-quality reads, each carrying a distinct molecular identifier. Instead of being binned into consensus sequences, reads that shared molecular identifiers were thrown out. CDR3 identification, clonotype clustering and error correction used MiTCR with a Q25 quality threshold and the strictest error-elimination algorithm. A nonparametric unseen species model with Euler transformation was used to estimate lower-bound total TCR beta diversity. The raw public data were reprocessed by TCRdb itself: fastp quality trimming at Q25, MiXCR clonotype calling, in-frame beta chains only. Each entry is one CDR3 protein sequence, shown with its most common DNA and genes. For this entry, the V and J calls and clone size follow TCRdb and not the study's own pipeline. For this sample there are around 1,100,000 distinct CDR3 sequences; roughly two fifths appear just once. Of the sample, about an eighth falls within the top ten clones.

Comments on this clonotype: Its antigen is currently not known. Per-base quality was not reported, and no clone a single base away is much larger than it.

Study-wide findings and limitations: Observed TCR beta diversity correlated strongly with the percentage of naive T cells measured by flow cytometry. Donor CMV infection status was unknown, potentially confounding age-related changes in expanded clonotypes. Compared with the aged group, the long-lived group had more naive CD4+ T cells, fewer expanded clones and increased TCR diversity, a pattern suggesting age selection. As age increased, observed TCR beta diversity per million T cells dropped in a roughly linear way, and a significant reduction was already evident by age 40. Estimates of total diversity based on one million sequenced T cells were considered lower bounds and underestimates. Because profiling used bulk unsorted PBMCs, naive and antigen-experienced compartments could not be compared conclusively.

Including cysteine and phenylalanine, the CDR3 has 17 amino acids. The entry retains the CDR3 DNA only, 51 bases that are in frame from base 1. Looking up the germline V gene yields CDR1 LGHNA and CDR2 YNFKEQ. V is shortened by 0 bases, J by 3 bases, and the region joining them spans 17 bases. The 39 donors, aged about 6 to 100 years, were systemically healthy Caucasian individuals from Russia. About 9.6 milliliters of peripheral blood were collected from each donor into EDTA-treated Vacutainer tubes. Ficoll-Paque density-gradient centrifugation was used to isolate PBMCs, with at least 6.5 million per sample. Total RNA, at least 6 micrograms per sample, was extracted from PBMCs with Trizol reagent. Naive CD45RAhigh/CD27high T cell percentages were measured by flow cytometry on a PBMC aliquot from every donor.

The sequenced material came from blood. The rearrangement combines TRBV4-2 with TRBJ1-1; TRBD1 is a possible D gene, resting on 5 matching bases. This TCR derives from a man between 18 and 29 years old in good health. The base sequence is TGTGCCAGCAGCCAAGATGGAGCTGGGGGGAGGGACACTGAAGCTTTCTTT. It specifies CASSQDGAGGRDTEAFF.